This T cell receptor beta chain was captured in a study of T cell repertoires in cytomegalovirus infection. Across the whole study: Recently identified HLA-C-restricted CMV epitopes and well-studied HLA-B-restricted CMV epitopes were used by the study. In public TCR beta signatures, there were indications of both CMV infection and matching HLA type.

Losses at the gene ends were 3 bases for V and 8 bases for J; bases not matched to a gene: 10. Germline V gene data show CDR1 as MNHEY and CDR2 as SMNVEV (reference sequence). The CDR3 has 15 amino acids. Each CDR3 protein is one row after TCRdb ran MiXCR on the reads. The sample has about 900,000 distinct CDR3 sequences, approximately 31% seen once. Whole-study findings and limits: Dominant in the ex vivo response were TCR beta clonotypes restricted by HLA-C and specific for CMV. Adding up the frequency of public TCR beta families identified people who carried CMV plus the relevant HLA.

Only one count was recorded for this clonotype. Its antigen is unknown. The chain employs TRBV27 and TRBJ2-1; 7 bases are a match to TRBD2. Specimen: cultured CD8+ T cells from PBMCs, collected from culture after CMV antigen stimulation. The receptor's source is a human donor in good health (CMV status not recorded). Some clones in this sample may be carry-over from other donors' samples. In DNA form, the CDR3 reads TGTGCCAGCAGTTTCTCTGGACTAGGTATCGATGAGCAGTTCTTC. Protein product: CASSFSGLGIDEQFF.